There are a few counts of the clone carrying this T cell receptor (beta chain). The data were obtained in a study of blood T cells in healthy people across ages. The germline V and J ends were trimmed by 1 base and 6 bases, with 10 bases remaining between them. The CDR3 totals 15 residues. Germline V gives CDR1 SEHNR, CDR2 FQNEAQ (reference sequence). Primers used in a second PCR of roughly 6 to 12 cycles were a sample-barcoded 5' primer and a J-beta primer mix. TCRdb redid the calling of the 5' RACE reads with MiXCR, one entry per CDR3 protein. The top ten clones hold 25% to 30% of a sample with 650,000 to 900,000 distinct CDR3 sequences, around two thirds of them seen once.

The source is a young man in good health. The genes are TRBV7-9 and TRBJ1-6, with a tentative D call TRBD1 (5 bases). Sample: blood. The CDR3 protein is CASSLVPGLNSPLHF. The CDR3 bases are TGTGCCAGCAGCTTAGTGCCAGGGCTTAATTCACCCCTCCACTTT.